One sample yielded the 27 T cell receptor beta chains listed below, sequenced in a study of CD8+CD57+ T cells in acquired aplastic anemia (dated by TCRdb to 2016 to 2018). Sequencing took place on an Illumina HiSeq 2000. TCR beta VDJ combination and CDR3 sequence profiling used genomic DNA as the template. TCRdb applied fastp at Q25 and MiXCR to the public reads, then kept only in-frame beta chains. All rows with the same CDR3 protein become a single entry with the most common DNA and genes. For this sample there are approximately 170,000 distinct CDR3 sequences; about half appear just once. 16% of the sample is in the top ten clones. The specimen sequenced was sorted CD4+, CD8+, or CD8+CD57+ T cells (not recorded which) from PBMCs. These receptors were obtained from a human donor in good health, serving as a control.

This clonotype occurred a few times. One junction end does not reproduce the germline sequence, and a read error may be involved. The CDR3 region is CASSEGTREIKQCF. The CDR3 DNA reads TGCGCCAGCAGTGAAGGGACAAGGGAGATAAAGCAGTGCTTC. The gene calls are TRBV10-2 and TRBJ2-7; tentatively, D is TRBD1 (6 bases). Germline lookup yields CDR1 WSHSY and CDR2 SAAADI. CDR3 length: 14 amino acids.

The chain is built from TRBV2 and TRBJ1-2; D unclear. V shed 6 bases and J shed 8 bases, with 16 bases lying between them. Germline V CDR1 and CDR2: SNHLY, FYNNEI. The CDR3 is 13 amino acids. CDR3 protein: CASRTDTLEGYTF. The CDR3 DNA sequence: TGTGCCAGCAGAACTGACACCCTTGAAGGCTACACCTTC. Full variable domain (outside the CDR3, taken from reference TRBV2 and TRBJ1-2): EPEVTQTPSHQVTQMGQEVILRCVPISNHLYFYWYRQILGQKVEFLVSFYNNEISEKSEIFDDQFSVERPDGSNFTLKIRSTKLEDSAMYFCASRTDTLEGYTFGSGTRLTVV.

This chain uses TRBV10-3 with TRBJ1-5; the D gene is possibly TRBD1 (5 bases). V lost 0 bases, J lost 14 bases, and 14 bases lay in between. CDR1 is ENHRY and CDR2 is SYGVKD in the germline V gene. There are 13 residues in the CDR3. CDR3 nucleotides: TGTGCCATCAGTGAGTCGGGGACTAGGCACGAGCATTTT. Translation: CAISESGTRHEHF.

V is TRBV7-9 and J is TRBJ1-1; tentatively, D is TRBD1 (5 bases). The CDR3 is 15 amino acids. V dropped 1 base and J dropped 12 bases, with 21 bases sitting between them. Per the germline V gene, CDR1 is SEHNR and CDR2 is FQNEAQ (reference sequence). The CDR3 sequence: CASSLESHRTGRTFF. DNA of the CDR3: TGTGCCAGCAGCTTAGAATCCCACCGGACGGGGCGGACTTTCTTT. The full variable domain, rest sourced from reference TRBV7-9 and TRBJ1-1, is DTGVSQNPRHKITKRGQNVTFRCDPISEHNRLYWYRQTLGQGPEFLTYFQNEAQLEKSRLLSDRFSAERPKGSFSTLEIQRTEQGDSAMYLCASSLESHRTGRTFFGQGTRLTVV.

The V and J genes are TRBV7-9 and TRBJ2-1; D is perhaps TRBD1 (6 bases). The ends were cut back, 3 bases at V and 5 bases at J, with 14 bases in the middle. Germline lookup yields CDR1 SEHNR and CDR2 FQNEAQ (reference sequence). The CDR3 totals 15 residues. The CDR3 protein is CASSLFGGQNNEQFF. The CDR3 nucleotides read TGTGCCAGCAGCTTGTTTGGTGGACAGAACAATGAGCAGTTCTTC.

This chain uses TRBV29-1 with TRBJ1-1, with 7 bases fitting TRBD1. CDR1 SQVTM and CDR2 ANQGSEA come from the germline V gene. Germline trimming cut 4 bases from V and 3 bases from J; bases unmatched to any gene: 5. This CDR3 has 13 amino acids. CDR3 bases: TGCAGCGTTGGGGGGCAGGGGGACACTGAAGCTTTCTTT. This sequence encodes CSVGGQGDTEAFF.

The J gene is TRBJ2-7, the V gene TRBV11-2; the D is unclear. The V and J ends lost 2 bases and 3 bases respectively, with 8 bases between them. Per the germline V gene, CDR1 is SGHAT and CDR2 is FQNNGV. The CDR3 sequence is 13 residues long. CDR3 DNA: TGTGCCAGCAGCTTAATGGCAGACTACGAGCAGTACTTC. Translated: CASSLMADYEQYF.

This clonotype was counted between two and nine times. The chain recombines TRBV28 with TRBJ1-1; D is ambiguous. CDR3 length: 14 residues. CDR1 MDHEN and CDR2 SYDVKM come from the germline V gene. Trimming shortened V by 5 bases and J by 4 bases, and 14 bases separated the two germline ends. CDR3 nucleotide sequence: TGTGCCAGCAGTCAGTCCATGTTTGTCACTGAAGCTTTCTTT. As protein: CASSQSMFVTEAFF.

The CDR3 is CASTQGATSPLHF. In DNA, the CDR3 is TGTGCCAGTACCCAGGGGGCGACTTCACCCCTCCACTTT. J is TRBJ1-6 and V is TRBV19; 8 bases agree with TRBD1. Trimming at V came to 7 bases and at J to 9 bases, leaving 5 bases not matched to a gene. Germline-derived CDR1 and CDR2 are LNHDA and SQIVND (reference sequence). The CDR3 has 13 residues.

The chain joins TRBV2 to TRBJ2-3; 14 bases match TRBD2. Germline-derived CDR1 and CDR2 are SNHLY and FYNNEI. V trimming: 4 bases; J trimming: 4 bases; junction bases outside the gene matches: 4. The CDR3 totals 16 residues. The CDR3, as DNA: TGTGCCAGCAGTGTAGGACTAGCGGGAGGTTCAGATACGCAGTATTTT. This translates into CASSVGLAGGSDTQYF.

In this sample, this clonotype turned up many times. The rearrangement links TRBV24-1 to TRBJ1-1, with 7 bases that match TRBD1. The CDR3 is made up of 15 amino acids. The ends lost 9 bases at V and 6 bases at J; junction bases unmatched: 15. Germline CDR1 and CDR2: KGHDR and SFDVKD. CDR3 loop: CATYPPFRGLSEAFF. The CDR3 region has the DNA TGTGCCACCTATCCCCCGTTCAGGGGGTTGTCTGAAGCTTTCTTT.

The V gene is TRBV9, the J gene TRBJ2-5, with TRBD2 matching over 13 bases. Per germline, CDR1 SGDLS and CDR2 YYNGEE. This CDR3 has 14 amino acids. J was trimmed by 7 bases and V by 5 bases; bases with no gene match: 5. CDR3 coding DNA: TGTGCCAGCAGTGGGACTAGCGGGGCTTTGACCCAGTACTTC. Translation gives CASSGTSGALTQYF.

This clonotype was counted at least ten times. This chain uses TRBV7-3 with TRBJ1-2; D may be TRBD1 (5 bases). In germline, CDR1 is SGHTA, CDR2 FQGTGA. The V end lost 1 base, the J end lost 8 bases, and 11 bases lay between the germline ends. This CDR3 region has 13 residues. CDR3 sequence (DNA): TGTGCCAGCAGCTTAATGGGGGAGGGGGGCTACACCTTC. Translation gives CASSLMGEGGYTF.

In DNA, the CDR3 is TGTGCCAGCAGCGTAGATCAGGGAGAGACCCAGTACTTC. The encoded protein is CASSVDQGETQYF. The V and J genes are TRBV9 and TRBJ2-5; a possible D gene is TRBD1 (5 bases). Trimming removed 0 bases from V and 4 bases from J, with 7 bases in between. This CDR3 contains 13 residues. CDR1 and CDR2 from the germline V gene are SGDLS and YYNGEE.

This clonotype came up many times. The chain joins TRBV7-9 to TRBJ1-1; D ambiguous. Per germline, CDR1 SEHNR and CDR2 FQNEAQ (reference sequence). The CDR3 runs 14 residues. V was shortened by 2 bases and J by 0 bases, with 7 bases between the two germline ends. DNA of the CDR3: TGTGCCAGCAGCTTACAGGTTGTGAACACTGAAGCTTTCTTT. This encodes CASSLQVVNTEAFF. The variable domain in full, with the rest retrieved from reference TRBV7-9 and TRBJ1-1, is DTGVSQNPRHKITKRGQNVTFRCDPISEHNRLYWYRQTLGQGPEFLTYFQNEAQLEKSRLLSDRFSAERPKGSFSTLEIQRTEQGDSAMYLCASSLQVVNTEAFFGQGTRLTVV.

This clonotype was counted ten times or more. The chain links TRBV6-4 to TRBJ2-1, with D perhaps TRBD2 (5 bases). There are 13 residues in the CDR3. Germline CDR1 reads MRHNA; CDR2 reads SNTAGT. V lost 8 bases, J lost 8 bases, and 16 bases lay in between. The chain's CDR3 is CASGREEWDEQFF. The CDR3 region has the DNA TGTGCCAGCGGCCGGGAAGAATGGGATGAGCAGTTCTTC.

This rearrangement joins TRBV5-1 to TRBJ1-6; tentatively, D is TRBD1 (5 bases). Trimming pared 3 bases from V and 5 bases from J, leaving 18 bases between. This CDR3 is built from 17 residues. CDR1 SGHRS and CDR2 YFSETQ come from the germline V gene. The chain's CDR3 is CASSSGLAGGNNSPLHF. In DNA, the CDR3 is TGCGCCAGCAGCTCTGGACTAGCGGGGGGAAATAATTCACCCCTCCACTTT.

This clonotype was detected only once. The rearrangement uses TRBV5-1 and TRBJ1-1, with D possibly being TRBD1 (5 bases). CDR3 length equals 15 residues. V was trimmed by 5 bases and J by 4 bases, leaving 18 bases between them. CDR1 is SGHRS and CDR2 is YFSETQ in the germline V gene. The CDR3 DNA follows: TGCGCCAGCAGAGACCCCAGGTTGGGGGTCACTGAAGCTTTCTTT. Translating gives CASRDPRLGVTEAFF.

There are many counts of this clonotype. The chain links TRBV9 to TRBJ2-7; TRBD1 agrees at 11 bases. J gave up 6 bases and V 10 bases, and 18 bases lay outside the gene matches. CDR3 length equals 16 residues. The germline CDR1 and CDR2 sequences are SGDLS and YYNGEE. CDR3 region: CASSWNGQGAASEQYF. CDR3 nucleotides: TGTGCCTCAAGTTGGAACGGACAGGGGGCGGCCAGCGAGCAGTACTTC.

The CDR3 here is CASSSNSGEGEQYF. In DNA, the CDR3 is TGTGCCAGCAGCTCAAATAGCGGGGAAGGCGAGCAGTACTTC. The J gene is TRBJ2-7, the V gene TRBV7-2, with 8 bases fitting TRBD2. V trimming: 4 bases; J trimming: 6 bases; junction bases outside the gene matches: 8. CDR1 and CDR2 from the germline V gene are SGHTA and FQGNSA. The CDR3 spans 14 residues.

The J gene is TRBJ2-1, the V gene TRBV9; D is uncertain. The germline V gene has CDR1 SGDLS and CDR2 YYNGEE. CDR3 size: 15 residues. V gave up 0 bases and J gave up 0 bases, with 7 bases separating them. CDR3 sequence (DNA): TGTGCCAGCAGCGTAGTTGCGATCTCCTACAATGAGCAGTTCTTC. Its translation: CASSVVAISYNEQFF.

This clonotype appeared a few times. The V gene is TRBV7-9, the J gene TRBJ1-1; maybe TRBD1 (5 bases). V was pared by 0 bases and J by 6 bases, with 11 bases between. Germline CDR1 is SEHNR and CDR2 is FQNEAQ (reference sequence). CDR3 size: 14 residues. In nucleotides, the CDR3 is TGTGCCAGCAGCTTAGCTCAGGGAGGGGCTGAAGCTTTCTTT. Protein: CASSLAQGGAEAFF.

This clonotype was counted ten times or more. The chain employs TRBV11-1 and TRBJ2-1; D may match TRBD1 or TRBD2 (5 bases each). There are 15 residues in the CDR3. Trimming took 0 bases from V and 1 from J, leaving 7 bases between them. CDR1 and CDR2 from the germline V gene are SGHAT and FQDESV (reference sequence). The CDR3 loop is CASSLAGVSYNEQFF. DNA for the CDR3: TGTGCCAGCAGCTTAGCGGGGGTATCCTACAATGAGCAGTTCTTC.

The V and J genes are TRBV7-2 and TRBJ2-2, with 16 bases that match TRBD2. Trimming cost V 5 bases and J 6 bases; bases outside gene matches: 3. Germline V gene lookup returns CDR1 SGHTA and CDR2 FQGNSA. This CDR3 has 16 amino acids. The CDR3 sequence: CASSGGTSGGAGELFF. The CDR3 DNA is TGTGCCAGCAGCGGGGGGACTAGCGGGGGGGCCGGGGAGCTGTTTTTT. Variable domain in full (rest from reference TRBV7-2 and TRBJ2-2): GAGVSQSPSNKVTEKGKDVELRCDPISGHTALYWYRQSLGQGLEFLIYFQGNSAPDKSGLPSDRFSAERTGGSVSTLTIQRTQQEDSAVYLCASSGGTSGGAGELFFGEGSRLTVL.

The sample holds many counts of this clonotype. The V call is TRBV3-1, the J call TRBJ1-2; a possible D gene is TRBD1 (5 bases). The CDR3 is 15 residues long. V was cut by 2 bases and J by 4 bases, with 14 bases left in between. Germline CDR1 and CDR2: LGHDT and YNNKEL (reference sequence). CDR3 amino acids: CASSQRGAVSYGYTF. The DNA for the CDR3 is TGTGCCAGCAGCCAAAGAGGGGCTGTGAGCTATGGCTACACCTTC.

A word on this clonotype: In this CDR3 the conserved last residue, phenylalanine or tryptophan, is missing, so a read error is likely. The chain employs TRBV7-2 and TRBJ1-2; no clear D. V was trimmed by 5 bases and J by 0 bases, leaving 10 bases between them. Germline CDR1 SGHTA, CDR2 FQGNSA. This CDR3 is built from 14 residues. The DNA for the CDR3 is TGTGCCAGCAGCCACCTTACAGCTAACTATGGCTACACCCTC. As protein: CASSHLTANYGYTL.

This clonotype was recorded once. CDR3 protein: CASSRWTGLGTEAFF. CDR3 DNA: TGTGCCAGCAGCCGGTGGACAGGCCTGGGGACTGAAGCTTTCTTT. The rearrangement links TRBV5-6 to TRBJ1-1; 7 bases are shared with TRBD1. This CDR3 comprises 15 residues. CDR1 and CDR2 (germline): SGHDT, YYEEEE. Losses at the gene ends were 4 bases for V and 5 bases for J; bases not matched to a gene: 11.